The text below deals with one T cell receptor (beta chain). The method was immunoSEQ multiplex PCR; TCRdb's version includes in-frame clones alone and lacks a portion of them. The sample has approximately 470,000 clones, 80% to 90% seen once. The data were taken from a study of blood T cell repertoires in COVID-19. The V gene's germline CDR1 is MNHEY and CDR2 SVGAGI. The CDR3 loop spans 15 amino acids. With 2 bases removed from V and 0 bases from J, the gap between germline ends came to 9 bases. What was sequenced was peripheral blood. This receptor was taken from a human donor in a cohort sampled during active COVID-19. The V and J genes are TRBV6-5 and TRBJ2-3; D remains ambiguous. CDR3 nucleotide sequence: TGTGCCAGCAGTTACAAACAATCTAGCACAGATACGCAGTATTTT. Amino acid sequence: CASSYKQSSTDTQYF.